Below are 31 T cell receptor beta chains sequenced from a single sample in a study of T cell responses to AZD1222 COVID-19 vaccine. The repertoire was sequenced with immunoSEQ multiplex PCR; TCRdb's copy has only in-frame clones and lacks some. The sample gives roughly 34,000 clones, roughly 91% of which show up once; roughly 7% is in the top ten. The sequencing used peripheral blood, collected on day 0 of AZD1222 vaccination. Every receptor here comes from an adult in good health.

The V call is TRBV3-1 (or the pseudogene TRBV3-2), the J call TRBJ2-3, with TRBD2 matching 12 bases. This CDR3 is 17 amino acids long. Trimming at V came to 3 bases and at J to 5 bases, leaving 9 bases not matched to a gene. Germline CDR1 LGHDT, CDR2 YNNKEL (reference sequence). CDR3 sequence: CASSQNPSGGARDTQYF. CDR3 bases: TGTGCCAGCAGCCAGAATCCTAGCGGGGGGGCCAGAGATACGCAGTATTTT.

The chain couples TRBV5-4 to TRBJ2-1, with 8 bases fitting TRBD2. J was trimmed by 10 bases and V by 4 bases; bases with no gene match: 13. The CDR3 is made up of 15 amino acids. CDR1 is SGHNT and CDR2 is YYREEE in the germline V gene (reference sequence). The CDR3 here is CASSPREGLKIEQFF. As DNA, the CDR3 is TGTGCCAGCAGCCCCCGGGAGGGACTAAAGATCGAGCAGTTCTTC.

CDR3 protein: CASSNLLRSDTQYF. CDR3 bases: TGTGCCAGCAGCAATCTTTTACGTTCAGATACGCAGTATTTT. The rearrangement links TRBV7-2 to TRBJ2-3, with unresolved D. V lost 5 bases, J lost 4 bases, and 13 bases lay in between. Germline CDR1 SGHTA, CDR2 FQGNSA. There are 14 residues in the CDR3.

This clone was detected only a few times. The chain carries TRBV7-9 and TRBJ2-7; D is unclear. The germline CDR1 and CDR2 sequences are SEHNR and FQNEAQ (reference sequence). Deletions cut 8 bases from V and 2 bases from J, with 10 bases between. The CDR3 spans 12 residues. CDR3 protein: CASVAVTYEQYF. The CDR3 DNA is TGTGCCAGCGTCGCAGTCACCTACGAGCAGTACTTC.

The chain recombines TRBV5-1 with TRBJ2-7, with D tentatively TRBD1 or TRBD2 (5 bases each). V was shortened by 0 bases and J by 2 bases, with 12 bases between the two germline ends. The germline V gene encodes CDR1 SGHRS and CDR2 YFSETQ. The CDR3 has 15 residues. DNA of the CDR3: TGCGCCAGCAGCTTGGGGGGGTCCAGGGCCTACGAGCAGTACTTC. Translating it yields CASSLGGSRAYEQYF.

V gene TRBV12-5 combines with J gene TRBJ1-5; TRBD1 aligns across 7 bases. Germline V lookup: CDR1 LGHNT, CDR2 FRNRAP. V lost 7 bases to trimming and J lost 1 base; unmatched junction nucleotides: 22. The CDR3 has 20 residues. The CDR3 spells CASANRTGQRLWSSNQPQHF. The CDR3 DNA follows: TGTGCTAGTGCTAACCGGACGGGACAGCGTTTATGGTCGAGCAATCAGCCCCAGCATTTT.

This chain connects TRBV5-8 to TRBJ2-5; D unclear. The CDR3 loop spans 15 amino acids. With 0 bases removed from V and 2 bases from J, the gap between germline ends came to 11 bases. Germline lookup yields CDR1 SGHTS and CDR2 YDEGEE. The CDR3 loop is CASSLGSRLQETQYF. CDR3 bases: TGTGCCAGCAGCTTGGGGTCGCGGCTACAAGAGACCCAGTACTTC.

This clone was counted a single time. The chain has TRBV21-1 and TRBJ1-2; the D call in the table, TRBD1, was not verified against the DNA. TRBV21-1 is a pseudogene segment. This CDR3 region has 19 residues. This CDR3 is CASSKALSDRYGPHYGYTF. CDR3 coding DNA: TGTGCCAGCAGCAAAGCCCTTTCCGACAGGTATGGCCCTCACTATGGCTACACCTTC.

J is TRBJ2-1 and V is TRBV9; possibly TRBD2 for D (5 bases). There are 16 residues in the CDR3. Germline-derived CDR1 and CDR2 are SGDLS and YYNGEE. V gave up 0 bases and J gave up 3 bases, with 13 bases separating them. The CDR3 here is CASSVEPRVSYNEQFF. CDR3 nucleotide sequence: TGTGCCAGCAGCGTAGAACCGCGGGTGAGCTACAATGAGCAGTTCTTC.

This rearrangement joins TRBV12-5 to TRBJ2-3, with 10 bases fitting TRBD1. CDR3 length: 22 amino acids. Per germline, CDR1 LGHNT and CDR2 FRNRAP. The V gene end was trimmed by 0 bases and the J gene end by 0 bases; junction bases not matched to a gene: 18. DNA of the CDR3: TGTGCTAGTGGTTTGGTACGGTTAGAGGGGACAGGGGCGTTAAAAAGCACAGATACGCAGTATTTT. It encodes CASGLVRLEGTGALKSTDTQYF.

CDR3 sequence reads: CASSDPGRTSGSNEQFF. The DNA of the CDR3 is TGTGCCAGCAGCGACCCCGGCAGGACTAGCGGTTCCAATGAGCAGTTCTTC. V and J are TRBV11-2 and TRBJ2-1; TRBD2 aligns across 10 bases. Per the germline V gene, CDR1 is SGHAT and CDR2 is FQNNGV. The CDR3 is made up of 17 amino acids. V shed 5 bases and J 6 bases; nucleotides not matched to a gene: 13.

This clone is a singleton in its sample. The genes are TRBV19 and TRBJ2-7; TRBD1 aligns across 11 bases. CDR1 LNHDA and CDR2 SQIVND come from the germline V gene (reference sequence). This CDR3 spans 14 amino acids. V was clipped by 3 bases and J by 3 bases; unmatched bases: 1. The CDR3 sequence: CASSMGQGVYEQYF. The CDR3 coding sequence is TGTGCCAGTAGTATGGGACAGGGGGTCTACGAGCAGTACTTC.

This clone appeared once. The chain uses TRBV27 and TRBJ1-2; D is perhaps TRBD1 (6 bases). Germline CDR1 and CDR2: MNHEY and SMNVEV (reference sequence). The V and J ends lost 5 bases and 3 bases respectively, with 19 bases between them. The CDR3 consists of 16 residues. The CDR3 sequence is CASSPGGGQKDYGYTF. In nucleotides, the CDR3 is TGTGCCAGCAGTCCCGGGGGGGGGCAGAAGGACTATGGCTACACCTTC.

The V gene is TRBV6-5, the J gene TRBJ1-5, with no clear D. Per the germline V gene, CDR1 is MNHEY and CDR2 is SVGAGI. The length of the CDR3 is 12 residues. Trimming removed 6 bases at V and 4 bases at J, with 7 bases between. CDR3 nucleotides: TGTGCCAGCAGGTATCTAAATCAGCCCCAGCATTTT. It specifies CASRYLNQPQHF.

The chain is built from TRBV5-1 and TRBJ2-7, with 9 bases aligning to TRBD1. Germline loops: CDR1 SGHRS, CDR2 YFSETQ. The CDR3 totals 13 residues. After removal of 5 bases from V and 7 bases from J, the junction contained 7 bases not matched to a gene. The DNA for the CDR3 is TGCGCCAGCAGGGGACAGGGTATCCAAGAGCAGTACTTC. It encodes CASRGQGIQEQYF.

This clone was detected only once. The chain joins TRBV4-1 to TRBJ1-5, with D possibly TRBD1 on 5 matching bases. Trimming left V 8 bases short and J 3 bases short, with 14 bases between. Germline CDR1 and CDR2: MGHRA and YSYEKL. The CDR3 has 14 amino acids. The CDR3 coding sequence is TGCGCCAGCCGCGGGGCAGGTCCCAATCAGCCCCAGCATTTT. As protein: CASRGAGPNQPQHF.

V gene TRBV7-9 combines with J gene TRBJ1-1, with D uncertain. The CDR3 runs 15 residues. Trimming shortened V by 5 bases and J by 1 base, and 14 bases separated the two germline ends. The germline V gene has CDR1 SEHNR and CDR2 FQNEAQ (reference sequence). CDR3 in DNA: TGTGCCAGCAGCGGTTGGACTTCGGGGAACACTGAAGCTTTCTTT. This encodes CASSGWTSGNTEAFF.

The rearrangement joins TRBV28 to TRBJ2-7; 13 bases match TRBD2. Germline values: CDR1 MDHEN, CDR2 SYDVKM. Germline trimming cut 7 bases from V and 4 bases from J; bases unmatched to any gene: 7. The CDR3 is 15 amino acids. The CDR3: CASTKGLAGVYEQYF. CDR3 DNA sequence: TGTGCCAGCACCAAAGGACTAGCGGGAGTTTACGAGCAGTACTTC.

This rearrangement joins TRBV5-4 to TRBJ2-2; TRBD2 matches 16 bases. The V gene's germline CDR1 is SGHNT and CDR2 YYREEE (reference sequence). V shed 4 bases, J shed 11 bases, and the junction held 20 bases outside the gene matches. CDR3 length: 20 amino acids. CDR3 region: CASSPREKSLGLAGGGELFF. In DNA form, the CDR3 reads TGTGCCAGCAGCCCGCGGGAGAAGAGTCTGGGACTAGCGGGGGGGGGCGAGCTGTTTTTT.

This chain connects TRBV29-1 to TRBJ2-7; D unresolved. CDR1 is SQVTM, CDR2 ANQGSEA, per germline. There are 13 residues in the CDR3. Trimming left V 4 bases short and J 4 bases short, with 14 bases between. Written as DNA, the CDR3 is TGCAGCGTTGGAAAGGCGGAAGTTTACGAGCAGTACTTC. Its translation: CSVGKAEVYEQYF.

The chain carries TRBV14 and TRBJ2-1, with D perhaps matching TRBD2 (5 bases). CDR3 length: 14 amino acids. V gave up 4 bases and J gave up 5 bases, with 12 bases separating them. The germline V gene has CDR1 SGHDN and CDR2 FVKESK. Here the CDR3 reads CASSPRRRHNEQFF. CDR3 bases: TGTGCCAGCAGCCCCCGACGGAGGCACAATGAGCAGTTCTTC.

This clone occurred a few times. V gene TRBV18 combines with J gene TRBJ1-5; D perhaps matches TRBD1 (5 bases). Looked up from germline, CDR1 is KGHSH and CDR2 is LQKENI. V was shortened by 5 bases and J by 5 bases, with 16 bases between the two germline ends. This CDR3 contains 15 residues. CDR3 nucleotides: TGTGCCAGCTCAACTCAGGGTCGTCCCGATCAGCCCCAGCATTTT. Its protein product is CASSTQGRPDQPQHF.

This chain joins TRBV4-1 and TRBJ1-6; D is perhaps TRBD1 (5 bases). This CDR3 region has 15 residues. The germline CDR1 and CDR2 sequences are MGHRA and YSYEKL. The V gene lost 0 bases and the J gene lost 5 bases, with 8 bases spanning the gap. The CDR3 DNA follows: TGCGCCAGCAGCCAAGACCCAGGGCATAATTCACCCCTCCACTTT. Amino acid sequence: CASSQDPGHNSPLHF.

This sequence joins TRBV4-1 and TRBJ2-4; 8 nucleotides align to TRBD1. Germline assignment: CDR1 MGHRA and CDR2 YSYEKL. V lost 0 bases, J lost 3 bases, and 10 bases stayed unmatched. This CDR3 has 18 residues. CDR3 region: CASSQDFAGQGGKNIQYF. CDR3 sequence (DNA): TGCGCCAGCAGCCAAGATTTCGCCGGACAGGGTGGCAAAAACATTCAGTACTTC.

The chain uses TRBV28 and TRBJ2-7; possible D gene TRBD1, 5 bases. The CDR3 runs 17 residues. CDR1 is MDHEN and CDR2 is SYDVKM in the germline V gene. Trimming shortened V by 4 bases and J by 0 bases, and 19 bases separated the two germline ends. In DNA form, the CDR3 reads TGTGCCAGCAGTTATATAGTTGGGGCAGGGCCCTCCTACGAGCAGTACTTC. This encodes CASSYIVGAGPSYEQYF. The full variable domain, completed using reference TRBV28 and TRBJ2-7, is DVKVTQSSRYLVKRTGEKVFLECVQDMDHENMFWYRQDPGLGLRLIYFSYDVKMKEKGDIPEGYSVSREKKERFSLILESASTNQTSMYLCASSYIVGAGPSYEQYFGPGTRLTVT.

The rearrangement joins TRBV6-1 to TRBJ2-7, with TRBD2 as a possible D gene (6 bases). The germline V gene encodes CDR1 MNHNS and CDR2 SASEGT. The CDR3 has 16 amino acids. V lost 2 bases, J lost 5 bases, and 19 bases lay in between. The CDR3 DNA follows: TGTGCCAGCAGTGAAACCAGACGGAGGGTTATCCACGAGCAGTACTTC. It specifies CASSETRRRVIHEQYF.

The gene calls are TRBV5-1 and TRBJ2-5; D gene uncertain. Germline CDR1 and CDR2: SGHRS and YFSETQ. The V and J ends lost 3 bases and 1 base respectively, with 4 bases between them. The CDR3 is 12 residues long. The CDR3 reads CASSSPQETQYF. CDR3 coding DNA: TGCGCCAGCAGCTCCCCCCAAGAGACCCAGTACTTC.

This clone was detected only once. This chain joins TRBV5-1 and TRBJ2-3; TRBD2 is a possible D gene (5 bases). The CDR3 sequence is 19 residues long. From germline, CDR1 is SGHRS and CDR2 YFSETQ. Trimming took off 5 bases at V and 3 bases at J, with 28 bases between the two ends. The chain's CDR3 is CASRQAERLLGTVTDTQYF. CDR3 coding DNA: TGCGCCAGCAGGCAAGCGGAGCGTTTACTGGGCACTGTGACAGATACGCAGTATTTT.

V usage is TRBV27 and J usage is TRBJ2-1; 8 bases agree with TRBD2. Trimming removed 6 bases from V and 5 bases from J; junction bases left unmatched: 6. The CDR3 runs 14 residues. The V gene's germline CDR1 is MNHEY and CDR2 SMNVEV (reference sequence). The CDR3 sequence is CASSSGGVDNEQFF. As DNA, the CDR3 is TGTGCCAGCAGCTCCGGGGGGGTGGACAATGAGCAGTTCTTC.

The CDR3 here is CASSLVANYNEQFF. CDR3 bases: TGTGCCAGCAGCTTAGTTGCGAACTACAATGAGCAGTTCTTC. The J gene is TRBJ2-1, the V gene TRBV7-2; no clear D gene. The germline V gene encodes CDR1 SGHTA and CDR2 FQGNSA. CDR3 size: 14 residues. V was cut by 1 base and J by 3 bases, with 7 bases left in between.

The rearrangement uses TRBV5-8 and TRBJ1-3, with no clear D. V lost 4 bases and J 2 bases, leaving 19 bases between the germline ends. The CDR3 is 17 amino acids. Germline CDR1 SGHTS, CDR2 YDEGEE. The CDR3 DNA reads TGTGCCAGCAGCGTCCGGGAACTACGATTAACTGGAAACACCATATATTTT. It translates to CASSVRELRLTGNTIYF.